A selection of T cell receptor beta chains follows, all from one sample in a study of cytomegalovirus exposure and HLA in healthy donors. The assay was immunoSEQ multiplex PCR, and TCRdb's table has in-frame clones only and misses some. Its table lists 75,000 to 85,000 clones. The sample was PBMCs. The source is a man in his fifties in good health and CMV-seronegative. The CDR3 runs from the conserved cysteine through the conserved F or W. The order of the fields is CDR3 DNA, CDR3 protein, V gene, D gene, J gene. A D gene is named only where the DNA matches it firmly.

DNA: TGCGCCAGCAGTGATATAGCGGGGTACCAAGAGACCCAGTACTTC
CDR3: CASSDIAGYQETQYF
V: TRBV5-1
D: TRBD2
J: TRBJ2-5

DNA: TGTGCCAGCAGTGAATATAACAGGCGTAATCAGCCCCAGCATTTT
CDR3: CASSEYNRRNQPQHF
V: TRBV6-1
D: -
J: TRBJ1-5

DNA: TGTGCCAGCAGTTTAGGTGCTAGCGGCACCTACGAGCAGTACTTC
CDR3: CASSLGASGTYEQYF
V: TRBV28
D: TRBD2
J: TRBJ2-7

DNA: TGTGCCAGCAGCTTGGGCAGCTCTGGAAACACCATATATTTT
CDR3: CASSLGSSGNTIYF
V: TRBV7-6
D: -
J: TRBJ1-3

DNA: TGTGCCAGCAGCTTAATCTCACAGGGGACCATGAACACTGAAGCTTTCTTT
CDR3: CASSLISQGTMNTEAFF
V: TRBV13
D: TRBD1
J: TRBJ1-1

DNA: TGCAGCGCCCGTGGCAGTTTTAATCAGCCCCAGCATTTT
CDR3: CSARGSFNQPQHF
V: TRBV29-1
D: -
J: TRBJ1-5

DNA: TGCGCCAGCAGCCAAGATCTTTGGGAGGGCTTTGCAGGGGATAAGCCCCAGCATTTT
CDR3: CASSQDLWEGFAGDKPQHF
V: TRBV4-1
D: -
J: TRBJ1-5

DNA: TGTGCCAGCAGTTACACAGGGGTAGAGACCCAGTACTTC
CDR3: CASSYTGVETQYF
V: TRBV6-6
D: TRBD1
J: TRBJ2-5

DNA: TGTGCCAGCAGTTCAGGGGACATTGCGGGGCCCCAGCATTTT
CDR3: CASSSGDIAGPQHF
V: TRBV27
D: -
J: TRBJ1-5

DNA: TGTGCCAGCAGTGACGCGGCGCTCACAACTAATGAAAAACTGTTTTTT
CDR3: CASSDAALTTNEKLFF
V: TRBV2
D: -
J: TRBJ1-4

DNA: TGCGCCAGCAGCTTCCGACTAGCGGGGAGCACAGATACGCAGTATTTT
CDR3: CASSFRLAGSTDTQYF
V: TRBV5-1
D: TRBD2
J: TRBJ2-3